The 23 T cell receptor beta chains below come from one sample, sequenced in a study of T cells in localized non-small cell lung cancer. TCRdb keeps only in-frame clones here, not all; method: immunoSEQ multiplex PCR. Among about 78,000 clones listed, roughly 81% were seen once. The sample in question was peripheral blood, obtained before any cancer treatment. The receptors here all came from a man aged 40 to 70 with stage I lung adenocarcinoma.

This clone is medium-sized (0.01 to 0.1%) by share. The CDR3 is CSVSGTGETQYF. DNA for the CDR3: TGCAGCGTTTCCGGGACGGGAGAGACCCAGTACTTC. V usage is TRBV29-1 and J usage is TRBJ2-5; perhaps D is TRBD1 or TRBD2 (5 bases each). V lost 5 bases, J lost 4 bases, and 11 bases lay in between. Per the germline V gene, CDR1 is SQVTM and CDR2 is ANQGSEA. CDR3 length: 12 amino acids.

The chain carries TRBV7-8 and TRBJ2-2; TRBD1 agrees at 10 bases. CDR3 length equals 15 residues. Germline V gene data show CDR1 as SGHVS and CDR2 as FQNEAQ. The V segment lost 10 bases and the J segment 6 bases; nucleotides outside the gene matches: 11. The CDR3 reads CAISEPDRGPGELFF. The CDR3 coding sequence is TGTGCCATTTCTGAACCCGACAGGGGGCCCGGGGAGCTGTTTTTT.

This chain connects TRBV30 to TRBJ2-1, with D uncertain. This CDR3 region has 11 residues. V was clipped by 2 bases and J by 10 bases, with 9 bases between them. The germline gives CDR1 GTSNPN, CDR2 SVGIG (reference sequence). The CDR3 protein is CAWSPPGEQFF. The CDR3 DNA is TGTGCCTGGAGTCCTCCCGGGGAGCAGTTCTTC.

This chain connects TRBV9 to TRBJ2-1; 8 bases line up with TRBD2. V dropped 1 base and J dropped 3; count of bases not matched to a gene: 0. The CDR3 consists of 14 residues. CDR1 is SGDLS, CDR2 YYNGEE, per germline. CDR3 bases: TGTGCCAGCAGCGTAAGCGGGAGCTACAATGAGCAGTTCTTC. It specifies CASSVSGSYNEQFF.

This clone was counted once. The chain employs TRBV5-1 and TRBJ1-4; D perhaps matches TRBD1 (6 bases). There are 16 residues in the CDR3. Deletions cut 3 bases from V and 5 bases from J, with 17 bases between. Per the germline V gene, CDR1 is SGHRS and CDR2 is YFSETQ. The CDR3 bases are TGCGCCAGCAGCTCGGGGGGGCTCAGGGAGAATGAAAAACTGTTTTTT. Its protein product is CASSSGGLRENEKLFF.

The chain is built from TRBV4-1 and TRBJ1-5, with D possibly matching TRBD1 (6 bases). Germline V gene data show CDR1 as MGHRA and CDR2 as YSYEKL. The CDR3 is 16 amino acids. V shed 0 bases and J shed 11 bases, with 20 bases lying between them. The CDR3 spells CASSQEFEMGASTQHF. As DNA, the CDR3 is TGCGCCAGCAGCCAAGAATTTGAGATGGGGGCATCAACCCAGCATTTT.

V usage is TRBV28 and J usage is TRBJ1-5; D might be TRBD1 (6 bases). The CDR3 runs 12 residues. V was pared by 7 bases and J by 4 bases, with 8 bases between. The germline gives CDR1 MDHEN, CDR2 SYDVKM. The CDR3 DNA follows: TGTGCCAGCACGGGGGCGAATCAGCCCCAGCATTTT. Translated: CASTGANQPQHF.

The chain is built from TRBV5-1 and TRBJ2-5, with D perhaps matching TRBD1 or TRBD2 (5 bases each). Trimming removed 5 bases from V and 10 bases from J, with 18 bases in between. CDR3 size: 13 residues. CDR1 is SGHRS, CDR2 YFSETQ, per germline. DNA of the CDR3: TGCGCCAGCAGTGCCGAGATCCGGGACCACCAGTACTTC. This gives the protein CASSAEIRDHQYF.

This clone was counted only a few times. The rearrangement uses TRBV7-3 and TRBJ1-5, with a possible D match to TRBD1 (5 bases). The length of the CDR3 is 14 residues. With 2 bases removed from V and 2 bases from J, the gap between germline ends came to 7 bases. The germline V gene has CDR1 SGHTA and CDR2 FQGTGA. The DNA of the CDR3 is TGTGCCAGCAGCTTAGACAGAGGCAATCAGCCCCAGCATTTT. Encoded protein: CASSLDRGNQPQHF.

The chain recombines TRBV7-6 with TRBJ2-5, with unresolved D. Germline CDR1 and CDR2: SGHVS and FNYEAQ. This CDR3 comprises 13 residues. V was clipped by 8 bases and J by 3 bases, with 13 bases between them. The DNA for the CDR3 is TGTGCCAGCTTGAGCTCGTTGGAAGAGACCCAGTACTTC. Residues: CASLSSLEETQYF.

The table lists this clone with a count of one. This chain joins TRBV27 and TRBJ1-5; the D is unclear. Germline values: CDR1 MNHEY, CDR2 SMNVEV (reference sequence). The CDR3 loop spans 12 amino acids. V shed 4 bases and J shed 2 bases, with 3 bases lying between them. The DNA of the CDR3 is TGTGCCAGCAGTTGGGGCAATCAGCCCCAGCATTTT. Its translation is CASSWGNQPQHF.

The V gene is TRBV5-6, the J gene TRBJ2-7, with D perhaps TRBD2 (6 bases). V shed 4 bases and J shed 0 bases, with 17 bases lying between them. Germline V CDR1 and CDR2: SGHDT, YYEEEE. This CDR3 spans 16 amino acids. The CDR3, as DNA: TGTGCCAGCAGCAAATTAGGGACTGCTAGCTCCTACGAGCAGTACTTC. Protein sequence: CASSKLGTASSYEQYF.

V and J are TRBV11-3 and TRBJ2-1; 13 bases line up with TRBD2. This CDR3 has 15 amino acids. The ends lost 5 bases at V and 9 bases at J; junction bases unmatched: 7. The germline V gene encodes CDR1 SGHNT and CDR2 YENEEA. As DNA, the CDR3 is TGTGCCAGCAGCAAAGGACTAGCGGGAGCCCTTGAGCAGTTCTTC. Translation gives CASSKGLAGALEQFF.

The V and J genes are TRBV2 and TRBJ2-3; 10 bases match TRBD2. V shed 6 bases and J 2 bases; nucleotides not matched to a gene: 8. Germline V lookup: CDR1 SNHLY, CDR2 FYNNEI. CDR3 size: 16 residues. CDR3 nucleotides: TGTGCCAGCAGCACACCTACTAGCGGGGCCACAGATACGCAGTATTTT. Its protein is CASSTPTSGATDTQYF.

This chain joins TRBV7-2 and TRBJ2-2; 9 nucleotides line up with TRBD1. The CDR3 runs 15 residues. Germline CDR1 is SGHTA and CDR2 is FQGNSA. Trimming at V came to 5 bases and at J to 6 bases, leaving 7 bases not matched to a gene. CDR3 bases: TGTGCCAGCAGCAGAGGACAGGGGATCTCCGGGGAGCTGTTTTTT. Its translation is CASSRGQGISGELFF.

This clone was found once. The CDR3 sequence: CASSLDSYALGTGLDNEQFF. CDR3 nucleotide sequence: TGTGCCAGCAGCTTAGATTCCTACGCCCTTGGGACAGGGTTGGACAATGAGCAGTTCTTC. The chain couples TRBV11-2 to TRBJ2-1, with 9 bases fitting TRBD1. The CDR3 has 20 amino acids. Germline CDR1 SGHAT, CDR2 FQNNGV. Trimming at V came to 0 bases and at J to 5 bases, leaving 17 bases not matched to a gene.

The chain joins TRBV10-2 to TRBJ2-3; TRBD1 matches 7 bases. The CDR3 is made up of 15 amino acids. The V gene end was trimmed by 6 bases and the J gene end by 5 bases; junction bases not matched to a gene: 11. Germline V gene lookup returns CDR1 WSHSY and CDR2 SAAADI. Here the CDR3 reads CASRRGPAAKDTQYF. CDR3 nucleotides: TGCGCCAGCAGGAGGGGGCCGGCTGCGAAAGATACGCAGTATTTT.

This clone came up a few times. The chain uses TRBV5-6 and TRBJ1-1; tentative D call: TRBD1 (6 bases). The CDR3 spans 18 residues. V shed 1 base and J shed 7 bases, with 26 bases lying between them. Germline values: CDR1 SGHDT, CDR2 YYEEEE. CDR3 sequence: CASSLFRTAPPPDSEAFF. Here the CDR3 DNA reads TGTGCCAGCAGCTTGTTTCGGACAGCTCCTCCTCCTGACAGTGAAGCTTTCTTT.

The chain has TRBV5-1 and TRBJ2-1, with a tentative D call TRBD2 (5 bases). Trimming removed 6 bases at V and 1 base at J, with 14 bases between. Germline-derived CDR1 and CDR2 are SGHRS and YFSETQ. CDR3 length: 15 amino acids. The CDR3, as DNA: TGCGCCAGCAAGCGTATACTAGAGTCCTACAATGAGCAGTTCTTC. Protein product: CASKRILESYNEQFF.

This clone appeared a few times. CDR3 sequence (DNA): TGCGCCAGCAGCTTAAGGGGGAGTGCCCTCAACAATGAGCAGTTCTTC. The encoded protein is CASSLRGSALNNEQFF. V gene TRBV5-1 combines with J gene TRBJ2-1; the D gene is possibly TRBD1 (6 bases). Germline CDR1 SGHRS, CDR2 YFSETQ. The length of the CDR3 is 16 residues. V lost 2 bases and J 5 bases, leaving 17 bases between the germline ends.

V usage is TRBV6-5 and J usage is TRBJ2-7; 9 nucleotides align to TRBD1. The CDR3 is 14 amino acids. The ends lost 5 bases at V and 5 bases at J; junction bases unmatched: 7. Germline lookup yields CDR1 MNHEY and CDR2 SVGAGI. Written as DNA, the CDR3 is TGTGCCAGCAGTACCGTGGACAGGGGAGACGAGCAGTACTTC. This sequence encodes CASSTVDRGDEQYF.

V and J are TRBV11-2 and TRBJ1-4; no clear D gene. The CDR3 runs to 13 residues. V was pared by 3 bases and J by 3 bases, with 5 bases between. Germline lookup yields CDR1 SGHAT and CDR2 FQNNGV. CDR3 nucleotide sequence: TGTGCCAGCAGCTTCGGCCCTAATGAAAAACTGTTTTTT. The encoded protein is CASSFGPNEKLFF.

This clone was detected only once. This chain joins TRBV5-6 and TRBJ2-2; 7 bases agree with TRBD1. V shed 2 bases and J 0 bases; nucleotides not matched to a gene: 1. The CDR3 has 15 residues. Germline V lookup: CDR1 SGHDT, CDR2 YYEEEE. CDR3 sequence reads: CASSFQGANTGELFF. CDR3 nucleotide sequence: TGTGCCAGCAGCTTCCAGGGGGCGAACACCGGGGAGCTGTTTTTT. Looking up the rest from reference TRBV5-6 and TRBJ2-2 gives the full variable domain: DAGVTQSPTHLIKTRGQQVTLRCSPKSGHDTVSWYQQALGQGPQFIFQYYEEEERQRGNFPDRFSGHQFPNYSSELNVNALLLGDSALYLCASSFQGANTGELFFGEGSRLTVL.